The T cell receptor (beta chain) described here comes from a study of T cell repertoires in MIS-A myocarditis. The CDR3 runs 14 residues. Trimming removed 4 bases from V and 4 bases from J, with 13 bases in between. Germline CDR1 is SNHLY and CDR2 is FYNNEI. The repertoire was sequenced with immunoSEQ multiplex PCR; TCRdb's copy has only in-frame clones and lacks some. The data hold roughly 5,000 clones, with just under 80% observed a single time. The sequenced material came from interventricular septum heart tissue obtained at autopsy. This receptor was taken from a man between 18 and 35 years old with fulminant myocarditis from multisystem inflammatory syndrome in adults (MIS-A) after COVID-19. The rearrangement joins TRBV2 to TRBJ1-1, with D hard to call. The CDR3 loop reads CASSALKRGTEAFF. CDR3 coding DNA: TGTGCCAGCAGTGCGTTAAAACGCGGCACTGAAGCTTTCTTT.